These 15 T cell receptor beta chains share one sample of origin, sequenced in a study of shared clonotypes between healthy human individuals. Only in-frame clones appear in the TCRdb table, and some are missing; sequencing was by immunoSEQ multiplex PCR. The sample carries 550,000 to 600,000 clones, roughly 79% recorded once. Sequences were obtained from PBMCs. These receptors were collected from a woman aged 40-49 years in good health. Some clones in this sample may be carry-over from other donors' samples.

The V gene is TRBV6-4, the J gene TRBJ1-3, with a tentative D call TRBD1 (6 bases). The germline V gene encodes CDR1 MRHNA and CDR2 SNTAGT. The CDR3 runs to 14 residues. Between the trimmed V and J ends, which lost 7 bases and 2 bases, there was a span of 12 bases. CDR3 region: CASTSRGPGNTIYF. The CDR3 nucleotides read TGTGCCAGCACTAGCAGGGGCCCTGGAAACACCATATATTTT.

The V and J genes are TRBV7-9 and TRBJ2-4, with 7 bases fitting TRBD1. The V segment lost 5 bases and the J segment 7 bases; nucleotides outside the gene matches: 11. This CDR3 has 15 amino acids. Germline CDR1 is SEHNR and CDR2 is FQNEAQ (reference sequence). The CDR3 loop reads CASSSYRGSLNIQYF. The CDR3 DNA reads TGTGCCAGCAGCAGCTACAGGGGATCCCTCAACATTCAGTACTTC.

This chain uses TRBV11-2 with TRBJ2-3, with TRBD2 matching 7 bases. The junction had 17 bases not matched to a gene; V was cut back by 2 bases and J by 6 bases. The CDR3 runs to 18 residues. CDR1 is SGHAT and CDR2 is FQNNGV in the germline V gene. Here the CDR3 DNA reads TGTGCCAGCAGCTTACGATGGGGGGGAGCGGAAGATACGGATACGCAGTATTTT. This translates into CASSLRWGGAEDTDTQYF.

The rearrangement uses TRBV25-1 and TRBJ2-7, with D unresolved. The CDR3 consists of 14 residues. Trimming pared 2 bases from V and 1 base from J, leaving 9 bases between. Germline-derived CDR1 and CDR2 are MGHDK and SYGVNS. The CDR3 is CASSERFVSYEQYF. CDR3 nucleotide sequence: TGTGCCAGCAGTGAAAGGTTTGTGTCCTACGAGCAGTACTTC.

This chain connects TRBV5-6 to TRBJ2-2, with D tentatively TRBD2 (6 bases). The V gene's germline CDR1 is SGHDT and CDR2 YYEEEE. The CDR3 totals 15 residues. V gave up 4 bases and J gave up 4 bases, with 14 bases separating them. The DNA for the CDR3 is TGTGCCAGCAGCCTACTAGGGCGGGGCACCGGGGAGCTGTTTTTT. Translation gives CASSLLGRGTGELFF.

The chain couples TRBV7-9 to TRBJ1-1; no firm D call. Germline CDR1 reads SEHNR; CDR2 reads FQNEAQ (reference sequence). Trimming removed 1 base from V and 7 bases from J, with 13 bases in between. The CDR3 sequence is 14 residues long. The CDR3, as DNA: TGTGCCAGCAGCTTAGGCGGGCCGCTACTTGAAGCTTTCTTT. Protein sequence: CASSLGGPLLEAFF.

As regards this clone: The same CDR3 also results from other DNA sequences found in this sample. The chain employs TRBV19 and TRBJ2-2; D might be TRBD2 (6 bases). The CDR3 spans 15 residues. The V and J ends lost 4 bases and 0 bases respectively, with 9 bases between them. CDR1 is LNHDA, CDR2 SQIVND, per germline (reference sequence). CDR3 bases: TGTGCCAGTAGTACCTCGGGGGCGAACACCGGGGAGCTGTTTTTT. Translated: CASSTSGANTGELFF.

A single count supports this clone. J is TRBJ2-5 and V is TRBV27; weak D call: TRBD2 (6 bases). Trimming pared 5 bases from V and 5 bases from J, leaving 6 bases between. CDR1 is MNHEY and CDR2 is SMNVEV in the germline V gene (reference sequence). The CDR3 length is 11 residues. The CDR3 region is CASSREETQYF. The CDR3, as DNA: TGTGCCAGCAGTCGGGAGGAGACCCAGTACTTC.

This clone has only a few counts. The J gene is TRBJ2-1, the V gene TRBV30; 10 bases agree with TRBD2. V lost 3 bases and J lost 4; bases outside the gene matches: 3. This CDR3 is built from 14 residues. CDR1 is GTSNPN and CDR2 is SVGIG in the germline V gene (reference sequence). The chain's CDR3 is CAWRLSGGYNEQFF. CDR3 coding DNA: TGTGCCTGGAGACTTAGCGGGGGGTACAATGAGCAGTTCTTC.

In DNA, the CDR3 is TGTGCCAGCAGGGGGGCCGACTCCTACGAGCAGTACTTC. Its protein is CASRGADSYEQYF. The rearrangement joins TRBV12-1 to TRBJ2-7; TRBD1, the table's D call, was not compared with the DNA. TRBV12-1 is a documented pseudogene. The length of the CDR3 is 13 residues.

This chain joins TRBV30 and TRBJ2-5; no clear D gene. CDR3 length equals 14 residues. CDR1 is GTSNPN and CDR2 is SVGIG in the germline V gene (reference sequence). V lost 4 bases and J lost 4, with 16 bases in between. DNA for the CDR3: TGTGCCTGGACCCACTTGTCCAGTCTAGAGACCCAGTACTTC. Its translation is CAWTHLSSLETQYF.

This clone was found once. The chain uses TRBV27 and TRBJ1-3; 8 positions match TRBD1. The CDR3 length is 15 residues. The V segment lost 5 bases and the J segment 4 bases; nucleotides outside the gene matches: 7. Germline CDR1 MNHEY, CDR2 SMNVEV (reference sequence). The CDR3 protein is CASSPDRGAGNTIYF. CDR3 DNA sequence: TGTGCCAGCAGTCCAGACAGGGGCGCAGGAAACACCATATATTTT.

This clone was recorded only once. The chain is built from TRBV4-2 and TRBJ2-5; a weak D match, TRBD2 (5 bases). Germline CDR1 LGHNA, CDR2 YNFKEQ. Trimming left V 0 bases short and J 0 bases short, with 11 bases between. The CDR3 sequence is 16 residues long. The CDR3 bases are TGTGCCAGCAGCCAAGATTCAGCGGTCAACCAAGAGACCCAGTACTTC. Translation: CASSQDSAVNQETQYF.

The V call is TRBV28, the J call TRBJ2-1; weak D call: TRBD2 (5 bases). Trimming pared 6 bases from V and 7 bases from J, leaving 16 bases between. Germline V CDR1 and CDR2: MDHEN, SYDVKM. The CDR3 is 14 residues long. CDR3 sequence: CASRFGLAGNEQFF. The CDR3 region has the DNA TGTGCCAGCAGGTTCGGGCTAGCTGGTAATGAGCAGTTCTTC.

This chain connects TRBV7-2 to TRBJ2-7; D is undetermined. This CDR3 is 15 amino acids long. The germline V gene has CDR1 SGHTA and CDR2 FQGNSA. The V end was cut by 5 bases, the J end by 0 bases, with 14 bases between. The DNA of the CDR3 is TGTGCCAGCAGCGCTAGATACTTGCACTCCTACGAGCAGTACTTC. Its translation: CASSARYLHSYEQYF. Looking up the rest from reference TRBV7-2 and TRBJ2-7 gives the full variable domain: GAGVSQSPSNKVTEKGKDVELRCDPISGHTALYWYRQSLGQGLEFLIYFQGNSAPDKSGLPSDRFSAERTGGSVSTLTIQRTQQEDSAVYLCASSARYLHSYEQYFGPGTRLTVT.